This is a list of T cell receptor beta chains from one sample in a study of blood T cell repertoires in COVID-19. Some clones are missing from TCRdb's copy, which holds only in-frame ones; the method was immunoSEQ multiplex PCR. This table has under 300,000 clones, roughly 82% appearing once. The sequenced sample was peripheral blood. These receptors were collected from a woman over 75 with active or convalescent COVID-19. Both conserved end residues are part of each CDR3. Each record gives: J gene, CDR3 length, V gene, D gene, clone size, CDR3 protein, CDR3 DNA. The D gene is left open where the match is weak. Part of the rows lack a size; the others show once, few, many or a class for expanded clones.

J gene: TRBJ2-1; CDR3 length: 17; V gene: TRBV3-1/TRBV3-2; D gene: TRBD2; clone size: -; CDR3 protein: CASSQQALAGGPNEQFF; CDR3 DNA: TGTGCCAGCAGCCAACAGGCACTAGCGGGAGGGCCCAATGAGCAGTTCTTC
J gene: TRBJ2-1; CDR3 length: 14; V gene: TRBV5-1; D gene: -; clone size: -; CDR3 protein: CASKGQNIGNEQFF; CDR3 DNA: TGCGCCAGTAAGGGACAAAACATAGGGAATGAGCAGTTCTTC
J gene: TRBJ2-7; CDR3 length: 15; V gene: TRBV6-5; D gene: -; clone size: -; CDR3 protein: CASRENRGGVYEQYF; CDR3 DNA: TGTGCCAGCAGAGAGAACAGGGGAGGAGTTTACGAGCAGTACTTC
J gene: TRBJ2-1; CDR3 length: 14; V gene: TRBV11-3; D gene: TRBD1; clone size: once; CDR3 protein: CASSSGQGAFEQFF; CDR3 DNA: TGTGCCAGCAGCTCCGGACAGGGGGCATTTGAGCAGTTCTTC
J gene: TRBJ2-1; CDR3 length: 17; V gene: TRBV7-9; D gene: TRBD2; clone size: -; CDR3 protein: CASSEPGRGQGSTEQFF; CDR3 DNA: TGTGCCAGCAGCGAACCCGGGAGGGGCCAAGGCTCCACTGAGCAGTTCTTC
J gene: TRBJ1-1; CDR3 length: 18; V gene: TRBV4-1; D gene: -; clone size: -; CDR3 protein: CASSQVTGRVELNTEAFF; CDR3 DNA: TGCGCCAGCAGCCAGGTAACAGGGAGGGTCGAACTGAACACTGAAGCTTTCTTT
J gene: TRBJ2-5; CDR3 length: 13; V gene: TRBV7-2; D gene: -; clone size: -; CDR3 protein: CASSPRIQETQYF; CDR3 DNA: TGTGCCAGCAGCCCGAGGATCCAAGAGACCCAGTACTTC
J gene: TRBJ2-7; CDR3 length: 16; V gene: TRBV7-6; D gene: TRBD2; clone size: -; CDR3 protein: CASSSPLGRGSYEQYF; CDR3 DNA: TGTGCCAGCAGCTCCCCCTTGGGGAGGGGAAGCTACGAGCAGTACTTC
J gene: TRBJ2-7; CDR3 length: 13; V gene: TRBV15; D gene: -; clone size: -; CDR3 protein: CATSNRQAAQQYF; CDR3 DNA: TGTGCCACCAGCAATCGACAGGCCGCCCAGCAGTACTTC
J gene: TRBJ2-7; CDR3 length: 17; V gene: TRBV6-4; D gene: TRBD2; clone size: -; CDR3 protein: CASGGLAGDLRPNEQYF; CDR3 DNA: TGTGCCAGCGGGGGACTAGCGGGAGATCTTCGTCCGAACGAGCAGTACTTC
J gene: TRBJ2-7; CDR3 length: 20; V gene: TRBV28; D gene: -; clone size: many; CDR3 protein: CASSFYPGWQGKSKSYEQYF; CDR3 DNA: TGTGCCAGCAGTTTTTATCCCGGTTGGCAGGGTAAATCAAAATCCTACGAGCAGTACTTC
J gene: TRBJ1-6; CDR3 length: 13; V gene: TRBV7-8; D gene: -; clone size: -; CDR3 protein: CASSLADGQGLHF; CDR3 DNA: TGTGCCAGCAGCTTAGCCGACGGCCAGGGCCTCCACTTT
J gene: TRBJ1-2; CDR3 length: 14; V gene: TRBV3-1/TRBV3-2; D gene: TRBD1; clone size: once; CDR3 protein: CASSHSGTGASYTF; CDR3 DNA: TGTGCCAGCAGCCACTCCGGGACAGGGGCTAGCTACACCTTC
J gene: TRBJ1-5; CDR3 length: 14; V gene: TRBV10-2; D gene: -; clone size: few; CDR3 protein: CASDQGLENQPQHF; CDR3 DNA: TGCGCCAGTGACCAGGGGCTTGAGAATCAGCCCCAGCATTTT
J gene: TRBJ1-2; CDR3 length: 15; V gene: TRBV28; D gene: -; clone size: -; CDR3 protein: CASSLWQDSFYGYTF; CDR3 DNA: TGTGCCAGCAGTTTATGGCAGGACAGTTTCTATGGCTACACCTTC
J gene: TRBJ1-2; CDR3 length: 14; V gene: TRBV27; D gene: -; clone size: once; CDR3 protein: CASSSRDSPYGYTF; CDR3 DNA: TGTGCCAGCAGTAGCCGGGACTCCCCCTATGGCTACACCTTC
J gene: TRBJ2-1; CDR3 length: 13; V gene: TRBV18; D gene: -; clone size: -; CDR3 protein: CASSPGENNEQFF; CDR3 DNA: TGTGCCAGCTCACCGGGAGAGAACAATGAGCAGTTCTTC
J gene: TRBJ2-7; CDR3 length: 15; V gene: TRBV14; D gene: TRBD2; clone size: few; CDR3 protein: CASSPSGRPFYEQYF; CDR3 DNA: TGTGCCAGCAGCCCTAGCGGGAGACCCTTCTACGAGCAGTACTTC
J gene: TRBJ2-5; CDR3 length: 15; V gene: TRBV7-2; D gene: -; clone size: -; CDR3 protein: CASSPQWGSGETQYF; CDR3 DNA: TGTGCCAGCAGCCCTCAATGGGGGAGCGGGGAGACCCAGTACTTC
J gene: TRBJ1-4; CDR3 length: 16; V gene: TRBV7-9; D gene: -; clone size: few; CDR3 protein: CASSYPTGGNNEKLFF; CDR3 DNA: TGTGCCAGCAGCTATCCGACAGGCGGAAATAATGAAAAACTGTTTTTT
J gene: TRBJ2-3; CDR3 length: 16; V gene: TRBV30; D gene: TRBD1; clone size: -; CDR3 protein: CAWSLRDRDSPYTQYF; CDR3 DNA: TGTGCCTGGAGTCTCCGGGACAGGGACAGTCCCTATACGCAGTATTTT
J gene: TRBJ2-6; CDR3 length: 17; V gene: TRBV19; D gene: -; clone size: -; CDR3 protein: CASSVGSGASGANVLTF; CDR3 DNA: TGTGCCAGTAGTGTGGGCAGTGGGGCCTCTGGGGCCAACGTCCTGACTTTC
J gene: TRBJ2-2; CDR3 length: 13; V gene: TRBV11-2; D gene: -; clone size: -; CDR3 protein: CASSSGGTGELFF; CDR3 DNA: TGTGCCAGCAGCTCCGGGGGCACCGGGGAGCTGTTTTTT
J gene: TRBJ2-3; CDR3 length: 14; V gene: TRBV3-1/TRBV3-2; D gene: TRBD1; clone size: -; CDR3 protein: CASSPGQGGVTQYF; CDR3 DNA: TGTGCCAGCAGCCCCGGACAGGGGGGAGTTACGCAGTATTTT
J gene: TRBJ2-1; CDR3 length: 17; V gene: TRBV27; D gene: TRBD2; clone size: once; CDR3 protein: CASSLKVPGLVSNEQFF; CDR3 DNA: TGTGCCAGCAGTCTCAAGGTACCGGGACTAGTCTCCAATGAGCAGTTCTTC
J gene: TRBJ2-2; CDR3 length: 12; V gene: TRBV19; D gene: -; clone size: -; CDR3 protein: CASGGVAGELFF; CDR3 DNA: TGTGCCAGTGGAGGGGTAGCCGGGGAGCTGTTTTTT
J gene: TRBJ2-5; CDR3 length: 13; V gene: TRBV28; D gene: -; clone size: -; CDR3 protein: CASSLQGSETQYF; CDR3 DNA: TGTGCCAGCAGTTTACAGGGGAGTGAGACCCAGTACTTC
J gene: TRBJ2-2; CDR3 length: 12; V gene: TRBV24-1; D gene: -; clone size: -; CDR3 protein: CATSDLTGELFF; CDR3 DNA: TGTGCCACCAGTGACCTCACCGGGGAGCTGTTTTTT
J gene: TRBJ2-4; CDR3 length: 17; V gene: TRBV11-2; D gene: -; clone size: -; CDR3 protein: CASSSYTARVAKNIQYF; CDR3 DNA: TGTGCCAGCAGCTCATACACAGCCAGGGTAGCCAAAAACATTCAGTACTTC
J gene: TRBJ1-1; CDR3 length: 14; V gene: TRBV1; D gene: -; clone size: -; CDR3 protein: CTSSQDVSNTEAFF; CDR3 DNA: TGCACCAGCAGCCAAGACGTATCGAACACTGAAGCTTTCTTT
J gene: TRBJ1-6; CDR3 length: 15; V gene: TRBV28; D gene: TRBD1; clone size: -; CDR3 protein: CASSPPGQGRSPLHF; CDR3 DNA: TGTGCCAGCAGTCCCCCGGGACAGGGACGCTCACCCCTCCACTTT
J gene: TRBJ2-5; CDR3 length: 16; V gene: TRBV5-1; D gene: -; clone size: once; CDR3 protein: CASSLGWGAVQETQYF; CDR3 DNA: TGCGCCAGCAGCCTGGGCTGGGGAGCGGTCCAAGAGACCCAGTACTTC
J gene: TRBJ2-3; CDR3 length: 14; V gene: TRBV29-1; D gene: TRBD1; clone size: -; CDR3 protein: CSGQGAESTDTQYF; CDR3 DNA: TGCAGCGGACAGGGGGCTGAGAGCACAGATACGCAGTATTTT
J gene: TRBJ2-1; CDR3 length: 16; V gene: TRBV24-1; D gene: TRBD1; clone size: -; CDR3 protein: CATSDPTGGKGYEQFF; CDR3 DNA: TGTGCCACCAGTGACCCCACAGGGGGCAAGGGGTATGAGCAGTTCTTC
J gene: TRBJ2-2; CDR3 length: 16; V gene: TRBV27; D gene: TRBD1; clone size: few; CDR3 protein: CASSHGTGGWTGELFF; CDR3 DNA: TGTGCCAGCAGCCATGGGACAGGGGGCTGGACCGGGGAGCTGTTTTTT
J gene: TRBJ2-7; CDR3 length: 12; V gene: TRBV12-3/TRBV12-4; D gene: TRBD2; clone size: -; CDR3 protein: CASNRGGLGQYF; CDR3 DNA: TGTGCCAGCAATCGGGGGGGACTGGGGCAGTACTTC
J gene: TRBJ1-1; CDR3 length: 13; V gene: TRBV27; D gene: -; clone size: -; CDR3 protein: CASRKGQNTEAFF; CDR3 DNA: TGTGCCAGCAGAAAGGGACAGAACACTGAAGCTTTCTTT
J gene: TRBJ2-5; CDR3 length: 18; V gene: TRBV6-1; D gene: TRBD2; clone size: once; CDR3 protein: CASSERRIAGLYQETQYF; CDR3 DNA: TGTGCCAGCAGTGAACGGCGTATAGCGGGGCTATACCAAGAGACCCAGTACTTC
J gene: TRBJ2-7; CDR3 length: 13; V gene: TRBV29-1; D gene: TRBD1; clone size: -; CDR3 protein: CSVEGTGVYEQYF; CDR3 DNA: TGCAGCGTTGAAGGGACAGGGGTCTACGAGCAGTACTTC
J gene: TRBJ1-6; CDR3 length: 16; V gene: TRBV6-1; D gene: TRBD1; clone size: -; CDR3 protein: CASSGGTGFIDSPLHF; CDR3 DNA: TGTGCCAGCAGTGGGGGGACAGGGTTTATTGATTCACCCCTCCACTTT
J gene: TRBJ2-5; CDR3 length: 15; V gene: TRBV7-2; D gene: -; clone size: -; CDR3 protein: CASSGGQPGQETQYF; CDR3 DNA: TGTGCCAGCAGCGGGGGACAACCGGGGCAAGAGACCCAGTACTTC
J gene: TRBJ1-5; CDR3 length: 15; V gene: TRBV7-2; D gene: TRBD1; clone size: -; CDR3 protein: CASSYTGVSNQPQHF; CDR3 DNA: TGTGCCAGCAGCTATACAGGGGTGAGCAATCAGCCCCAGCATTTT
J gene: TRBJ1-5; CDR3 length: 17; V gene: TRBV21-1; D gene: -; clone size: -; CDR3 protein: CASSNRDSATSNQPQHF; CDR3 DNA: TGTGCCAGCAGCAATAGGGACAGTGCCACTAGCAATCAGCCCCAGCATTTT
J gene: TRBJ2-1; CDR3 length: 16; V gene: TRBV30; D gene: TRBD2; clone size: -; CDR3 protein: CAWSTRLAGYYNEQFF; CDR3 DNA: TGTGCCTGGAGTACACGACTAGCGGGGTACTACAATGAGCAGTTCTTC
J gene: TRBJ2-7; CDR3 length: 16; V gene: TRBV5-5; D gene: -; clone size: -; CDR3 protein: CASSRRGAGASYEQYF; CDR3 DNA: TGTGCCAGCAGCCGCCGGGGAGCGGGTGCCTCCTACGAGCAGTACTTC
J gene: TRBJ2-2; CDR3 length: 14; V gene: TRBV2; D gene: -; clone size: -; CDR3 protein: CASSASSPGGELFF; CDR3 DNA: TGTGCCAGCAGCGCTTCTAGTCCCGGCGGGGAGCTGTTTTTT
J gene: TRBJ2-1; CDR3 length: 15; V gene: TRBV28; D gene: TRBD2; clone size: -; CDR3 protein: CASSPGSGGYNEQFF; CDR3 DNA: TGTGCCAGCAGCCCGGGGAGCGGGGGGTACAATGAGCAGTTCTTC